This TCR beta chain was sequenced for a study of cytomegalovirus exposure and HLA in healthy donors. Across the study: Unique TCRs from HLA-typed donors, about 85 million of them, were held in an early data release. Study outcomes and limitations: A cluster of highly shared sequence variants was likely a sequencing artifact. TCR beta sequences reportedly predicted most subjects' HLA-A and HLA-B alleles accurately.

Germline V CDR1 and CDR2: MGHRA, YSYEKL. The CDR3 has 14 residues. V shed 5 bases and J 7 bases; nucleotides not matched to a gene: 7. Primers for the PCR totalled 60 Vbeta and 13 Jbeta. Generated by immunoSEQ multiplex PCR, the TCRdb table keeps only in-frame clones and is missing some. The sample yields fewer than 200,000 clones, about three quarters seen once. In regard to this clone: What it recognizes is unknown.

This clonotype was sampled from a young woman in good health and CMV-seronegative. The chain links TRBV4-1 to TRBJ1-5; 8 bases align to TRBD1. Sequencing was performed on PBMCs. CDR3 in amino acids: CASSLQGVGQPQHF. CDR3 coding DNA: TGCGCCAGCAGCTTACAGGGGGTCGGGCAGCCCCAGCATTTT.